In this sample, the clone carrying this T cell receptor beta chain turned up many times. What it binds is not known. The entry originates in a study of T cell repertoires in cytomegalovirus infection. MiXCR, applied by TCRdb to the reads, yields one record per CDR3 protein. The sample contains 700,000 to 950,000 distinct CDR3 sequences, roughly 33% of which appear only once. The clonotype comes from a human donor in good health (CMV status not recorded). Some clones in this sample may be carry-over from other donors' samples. The input for sequencing was cultured CD8+ T cells from PBMCs, taken from culture after CMV antigen stimulation.

In DNA form, the CDR3 reads TGTGCCAGCAGTCCGGGGGGGGATGGCTACACCTTC. Translated: CASSPGGDGYTF. J is TRBJ1-2 and V is TRBV27; tentative D call: TRBD1 (5 bases). Looked up from germline, CDR1 is MNHEY and CDR2 is SMNVEV (reference sequence). V gave up 5 bases and J gave up 6 bases, with 10 bases separating them. This CDR3 is 12 amino acids long.